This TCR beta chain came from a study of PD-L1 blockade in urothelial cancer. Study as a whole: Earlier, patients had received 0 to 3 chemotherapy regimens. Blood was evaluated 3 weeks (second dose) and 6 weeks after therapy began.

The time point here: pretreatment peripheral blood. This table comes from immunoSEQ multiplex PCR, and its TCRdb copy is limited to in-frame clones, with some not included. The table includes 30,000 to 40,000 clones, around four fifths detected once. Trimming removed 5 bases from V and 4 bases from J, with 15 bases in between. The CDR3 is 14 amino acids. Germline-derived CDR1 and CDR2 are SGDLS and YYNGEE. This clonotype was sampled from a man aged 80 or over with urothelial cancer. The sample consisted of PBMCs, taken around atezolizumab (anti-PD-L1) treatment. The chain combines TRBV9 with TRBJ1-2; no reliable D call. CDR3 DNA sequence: TGTGCCAGCAGTACCAGGACCGGGAGCTATGGCTACACCTTC. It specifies CASSTRTGSYGYTF.